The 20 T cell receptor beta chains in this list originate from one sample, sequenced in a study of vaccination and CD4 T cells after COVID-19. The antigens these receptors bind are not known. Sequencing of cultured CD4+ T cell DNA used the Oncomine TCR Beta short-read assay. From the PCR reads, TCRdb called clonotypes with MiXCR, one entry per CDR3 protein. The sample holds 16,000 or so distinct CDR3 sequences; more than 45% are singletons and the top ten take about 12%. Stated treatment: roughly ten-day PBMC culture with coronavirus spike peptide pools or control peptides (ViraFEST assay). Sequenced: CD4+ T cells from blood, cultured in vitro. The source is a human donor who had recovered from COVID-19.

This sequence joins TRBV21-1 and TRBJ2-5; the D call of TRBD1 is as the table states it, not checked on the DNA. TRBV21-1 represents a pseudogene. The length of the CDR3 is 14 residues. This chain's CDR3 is CASSLREARKAQYF. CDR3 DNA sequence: TGTGCCAGCAGCCTTCGGGAAGCCCGGAAGGCCCAGTACTTC.

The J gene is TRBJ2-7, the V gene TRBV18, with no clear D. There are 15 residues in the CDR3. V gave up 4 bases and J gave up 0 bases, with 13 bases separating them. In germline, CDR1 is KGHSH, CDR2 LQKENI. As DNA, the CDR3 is TGTGCCAGCTCACAACCCGACAAGGGCTCCTACGAGCAGTACTTC. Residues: CASSQPDKGSYEQYF.

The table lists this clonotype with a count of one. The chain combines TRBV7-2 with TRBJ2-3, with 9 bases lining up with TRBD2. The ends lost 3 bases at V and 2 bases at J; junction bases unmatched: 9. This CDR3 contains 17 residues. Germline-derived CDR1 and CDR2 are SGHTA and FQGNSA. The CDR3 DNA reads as TGTGCCAGCAGCTTGTTGTTACTAGCGGGCCCCACAGATACGCAGTATTTT. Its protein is CASSLLLLAGPTDTQYF. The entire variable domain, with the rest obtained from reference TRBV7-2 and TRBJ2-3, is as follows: GAGVSQSPSNKVTEKGKDVELRCDPISGHTALYWYRQSLGQGLEFLIYFQGNSAPDKSGLPSDRFSAERTGGSVSTLTIQRTQQEDSAVYLCASSLLLLAGPTDTQYFGPGTRLTVL.

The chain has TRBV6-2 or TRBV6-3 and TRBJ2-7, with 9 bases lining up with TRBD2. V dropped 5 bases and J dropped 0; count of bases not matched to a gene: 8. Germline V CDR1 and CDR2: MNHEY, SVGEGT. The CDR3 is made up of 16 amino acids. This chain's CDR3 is CASSGQAGGLSYEQYF. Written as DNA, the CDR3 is TGTGCCAGCAGTGGTCAAGCGGGAGGCCTCTCCTACGAGCAGTACTTC.

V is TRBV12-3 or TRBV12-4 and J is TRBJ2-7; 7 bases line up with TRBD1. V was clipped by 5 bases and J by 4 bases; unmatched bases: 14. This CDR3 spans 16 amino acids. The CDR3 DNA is TGTGCCAGCAGTCACACACCGGGACAGCTAAATTACGAGCAGTACTTC. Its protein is CASSHTPGQLNYEQYF.

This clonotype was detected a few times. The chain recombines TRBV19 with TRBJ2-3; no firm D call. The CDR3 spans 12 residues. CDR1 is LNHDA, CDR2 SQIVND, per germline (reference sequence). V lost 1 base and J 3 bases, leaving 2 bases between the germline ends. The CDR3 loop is CASSIATDTQYF. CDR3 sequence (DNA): TGTGCCAGTAGTATAGCGACAGATACGCAGTATTTT.

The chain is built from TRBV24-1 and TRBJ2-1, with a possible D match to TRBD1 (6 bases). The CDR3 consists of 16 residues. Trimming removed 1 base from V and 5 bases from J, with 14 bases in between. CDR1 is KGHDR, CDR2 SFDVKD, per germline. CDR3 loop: CATSDFGRGIDNEQFF. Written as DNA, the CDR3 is TGTGCCACCAGTGATTTTGGCAGGGGAATAGACAATGAGCAGTTCTTC.

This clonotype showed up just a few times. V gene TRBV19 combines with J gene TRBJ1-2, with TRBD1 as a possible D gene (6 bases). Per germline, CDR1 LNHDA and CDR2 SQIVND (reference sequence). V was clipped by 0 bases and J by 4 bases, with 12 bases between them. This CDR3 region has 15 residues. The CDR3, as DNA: TGTGCCAGTAGTATAGATATCCGGACAGCCTATGGCTACACCTTC. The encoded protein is CASSIDIRTAYGYTF.

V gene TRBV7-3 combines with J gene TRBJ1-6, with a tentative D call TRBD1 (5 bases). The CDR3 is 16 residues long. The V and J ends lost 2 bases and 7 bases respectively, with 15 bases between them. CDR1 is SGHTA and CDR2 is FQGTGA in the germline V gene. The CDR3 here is CASSLRRRQGNSPLHF. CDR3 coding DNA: TGTGCCAGCAGCTTACGTCGACGGCAGGGAAATTCACCCCTCCACTTT.

The CDR3 DNA reads TGTGCCACTTCGACAGGGGGCTATGGCTACACCTTC. This sequence encodes CATSTGGYGYTF. This chain joins TRBV24-1 and TRBJ1-2; 9 nucleotides align to TRBD1. The V and J ends lost 10 bases and 4 bases, in that order; junction bases with no gene match: 3. This CDR3 comprises 12 residues. Germline V lookup: CDR1 KGHDR, CDR2 SFDVKD.

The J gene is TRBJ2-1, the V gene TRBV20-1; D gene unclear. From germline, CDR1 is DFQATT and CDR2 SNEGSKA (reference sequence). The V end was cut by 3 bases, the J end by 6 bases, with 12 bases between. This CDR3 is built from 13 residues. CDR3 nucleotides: TGCAGTGCTAGCTTCCGGATCGCCAATGAGCAGTTCTTC. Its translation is CSASFRIANEQFF.

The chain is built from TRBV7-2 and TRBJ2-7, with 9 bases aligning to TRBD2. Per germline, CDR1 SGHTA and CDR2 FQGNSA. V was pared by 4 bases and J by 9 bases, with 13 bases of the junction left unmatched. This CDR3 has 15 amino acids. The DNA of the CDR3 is TGTGCCAGCAGCTCTTACTCTAGCGGGGCGTTACCGCAGTACTTC. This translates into CASSSYSSGALPQYF. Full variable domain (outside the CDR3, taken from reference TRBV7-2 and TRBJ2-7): GAGVSQSPSNKVTEKGKDVELRCDPISGHTALYWYRQSLGQGLEFLIYFQGNSAPDKSGLPSDRFSAERTGGSVSTLTIQRTQQEDSAVYLCASSSYSSGALPQYFGPGTRLTVT.

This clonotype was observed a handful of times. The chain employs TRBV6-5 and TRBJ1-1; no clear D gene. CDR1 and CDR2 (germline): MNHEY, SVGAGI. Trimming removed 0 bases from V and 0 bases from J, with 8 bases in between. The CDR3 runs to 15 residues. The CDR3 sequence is CASSYSKQVNTEAFF. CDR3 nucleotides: TGTGCCAGCAGTTACTCGAAACAAGTGAACACTGAAGCTTTCTTT.

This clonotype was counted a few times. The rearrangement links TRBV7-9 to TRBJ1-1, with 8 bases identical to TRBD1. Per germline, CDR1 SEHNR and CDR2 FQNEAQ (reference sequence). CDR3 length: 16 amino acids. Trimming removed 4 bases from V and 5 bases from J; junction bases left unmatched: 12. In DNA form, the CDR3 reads TGTGCCAGCAGCTCCGAAGACGCAGGGGGCTGGACTGAAGCTTTCTTT. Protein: CASSSEDAGGWTEAFF.

The CDR3 is CASKVRGTDTQYF. CDR3 DNA sequence: TGTGCCAGCAAGGTCAGGGGCACAGATACGCAGTATTTT. J is TRBJ2-3 and V is TRBV27; perhaps TRBD1 as D (5 bases). The CDR3 sequence is 13 residues long. V lost 7 bases to trimming and J lost 1 base, with 9 bases between them. Looked up from germline, CDR1 is MNHEY and CDR2 is SMNVEV (reference sequence).

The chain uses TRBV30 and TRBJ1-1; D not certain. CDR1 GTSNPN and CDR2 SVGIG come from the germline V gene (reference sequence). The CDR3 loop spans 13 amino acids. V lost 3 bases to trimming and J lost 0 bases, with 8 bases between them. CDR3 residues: CAWRRGMNTEAFF. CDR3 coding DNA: TGTGCCTGGAGACGTGGCATGAACACTGAAGCTTTCTTT.

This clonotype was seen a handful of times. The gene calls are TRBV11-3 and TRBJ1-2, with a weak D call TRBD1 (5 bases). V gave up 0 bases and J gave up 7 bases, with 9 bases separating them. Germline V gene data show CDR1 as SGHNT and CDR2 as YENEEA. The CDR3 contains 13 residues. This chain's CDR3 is CASSLEGVAGYTF. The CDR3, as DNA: TGTGCCAGCAGCTTAGAAGGGGTGGCTGGCTACACCTTC.

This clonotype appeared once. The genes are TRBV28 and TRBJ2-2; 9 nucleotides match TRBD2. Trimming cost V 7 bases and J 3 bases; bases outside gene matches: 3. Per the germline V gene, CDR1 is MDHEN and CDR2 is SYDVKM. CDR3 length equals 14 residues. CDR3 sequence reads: CASTAGGYTGELFF. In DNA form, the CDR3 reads TGTGCCAGCACGGCGGGGGGGTACACCGGGGAGCTGTTTTTT. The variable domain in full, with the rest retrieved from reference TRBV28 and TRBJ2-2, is DVKVTQSSRYLVKRTGEKVFLECVQDMDHENMFWYRQDPGLGLRLIYFSYDVKMKEKGDIPEGYSVSREKKERFSLILESASTNQTSMYLCASTAGGYTGELFFGEGSRLTVL.

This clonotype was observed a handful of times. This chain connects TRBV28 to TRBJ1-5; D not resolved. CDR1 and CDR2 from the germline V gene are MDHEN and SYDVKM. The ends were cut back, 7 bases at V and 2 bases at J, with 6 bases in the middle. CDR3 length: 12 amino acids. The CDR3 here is CASNRGNQPQHF. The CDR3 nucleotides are TGTGCCAGCAATAGGGGCAATCAGCCCCAGCATTTT. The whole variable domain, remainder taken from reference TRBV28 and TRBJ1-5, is DVKVTQSSRYLVKRTGEKVFLECVQDMDHENMFWYRQDPGLGLRLIYFSYDVKMKEKGDIPEGYSVSREKKERFSLILESASTNQTSMYLCASNRGNQPQHFGDGTRLSIL.

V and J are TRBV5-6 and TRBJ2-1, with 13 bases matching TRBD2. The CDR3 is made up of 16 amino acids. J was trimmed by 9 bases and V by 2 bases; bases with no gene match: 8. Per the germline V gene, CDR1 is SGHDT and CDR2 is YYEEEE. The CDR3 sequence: CASSFGLAGEGSEQFF. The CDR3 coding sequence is TGTGCCAGCAGCTTTGGACTAGCGGGAGAAGGTTCTGAGCAGTTCTTC.